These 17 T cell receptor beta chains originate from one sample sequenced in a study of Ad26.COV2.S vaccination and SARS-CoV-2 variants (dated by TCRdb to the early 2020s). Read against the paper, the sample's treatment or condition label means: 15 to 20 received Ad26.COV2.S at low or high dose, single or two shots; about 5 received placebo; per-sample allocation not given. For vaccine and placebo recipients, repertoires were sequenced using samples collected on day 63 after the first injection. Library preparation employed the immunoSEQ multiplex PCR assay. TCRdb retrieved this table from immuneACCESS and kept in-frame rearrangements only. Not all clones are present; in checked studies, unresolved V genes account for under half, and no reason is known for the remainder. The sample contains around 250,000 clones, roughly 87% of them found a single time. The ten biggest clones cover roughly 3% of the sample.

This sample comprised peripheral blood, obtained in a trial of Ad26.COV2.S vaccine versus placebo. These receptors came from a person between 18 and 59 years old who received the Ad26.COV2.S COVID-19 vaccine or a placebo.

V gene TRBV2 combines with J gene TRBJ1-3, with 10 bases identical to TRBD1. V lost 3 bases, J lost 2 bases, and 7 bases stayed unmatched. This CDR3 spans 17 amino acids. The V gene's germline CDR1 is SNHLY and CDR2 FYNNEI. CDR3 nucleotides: TGTGCCAGCAGTGATTATTCCGGGACAGGGGCTGGAAACACCATATATTTT. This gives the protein CASSDYSGTGAGNTIYF.

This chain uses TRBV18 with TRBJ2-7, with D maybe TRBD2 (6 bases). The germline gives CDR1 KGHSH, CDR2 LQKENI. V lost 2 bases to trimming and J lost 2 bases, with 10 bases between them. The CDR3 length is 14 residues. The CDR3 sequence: CASSPGGSPYEQYV. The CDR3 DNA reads TGTGCCAGCTCACCAGGGGGGAGCCCCTACGAGCAGTACGTC.

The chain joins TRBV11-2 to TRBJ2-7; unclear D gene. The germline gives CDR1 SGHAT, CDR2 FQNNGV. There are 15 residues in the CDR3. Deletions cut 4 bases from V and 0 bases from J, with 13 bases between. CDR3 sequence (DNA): TGTGCCAGCAGCTCCAAAAGGTCTTTCTCCTACGAGCAGTACTTC. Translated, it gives CASSSKRSFSYEQYF.

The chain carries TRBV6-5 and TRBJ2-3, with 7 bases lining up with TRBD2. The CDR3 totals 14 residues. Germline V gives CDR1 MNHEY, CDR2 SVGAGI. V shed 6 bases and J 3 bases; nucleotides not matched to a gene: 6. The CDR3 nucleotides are TGTGCCAGCAGCGGACTAGGTCGTACAGATACGCAGTATTTT. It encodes CASSGLGRTDTQYF.

This CDR3 is CASSWTGIGNEQYF. The CDR3 nucleotides read TGTGCCAGCAGTTGGACAGGGATCGGCAACGAGCAGTACTTC. J is TRBJ2-7 and V is TRBV6-2 or TRBV6-3; the match to TRBD1 covers 8 bases. Germline CDR1 and CDR2: MNHEY and SVGEGT. The CDR3 has 14 residues. J lost 5 bases, V lost 4 bases, and 7 bases had no gene match.

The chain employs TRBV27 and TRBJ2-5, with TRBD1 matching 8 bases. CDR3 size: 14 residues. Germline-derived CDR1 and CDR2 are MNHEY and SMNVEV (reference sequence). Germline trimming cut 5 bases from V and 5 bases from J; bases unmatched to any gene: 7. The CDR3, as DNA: TGTGCCAGCAGTGACCAGGGGGCGGTCGAGACCCAGTACTTC. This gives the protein CASSDQGAVETQYF.

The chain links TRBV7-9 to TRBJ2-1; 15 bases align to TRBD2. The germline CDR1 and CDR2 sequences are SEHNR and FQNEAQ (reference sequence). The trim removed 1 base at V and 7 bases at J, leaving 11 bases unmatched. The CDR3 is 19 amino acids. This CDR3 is CASSLEGLAGGPSGNEQFF. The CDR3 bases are TGTGCCAGCAGCTTAGAAGGACTAGCGGGAGGGCCTTCGGGGAATGAGCAGTTCTTC. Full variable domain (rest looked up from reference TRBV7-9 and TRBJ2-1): DTGVSQNPRHKITKRGQNVTFRCDPISEHNRLYWYRQTLGQGPEFLTYFQNEAQLEKSRLLSDRFSAERPKGSFSTLEIQRTEQGDSAMYLCASSLEGLAGGPSGNEQFFGPGTRLTVL.

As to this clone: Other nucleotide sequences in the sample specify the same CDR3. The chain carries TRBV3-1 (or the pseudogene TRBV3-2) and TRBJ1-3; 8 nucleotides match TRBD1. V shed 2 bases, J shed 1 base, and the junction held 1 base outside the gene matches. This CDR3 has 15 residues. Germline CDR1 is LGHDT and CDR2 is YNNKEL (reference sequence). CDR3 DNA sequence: TGTGCCAGCAGCCAAACAGGGGGTTCTGGAAACACCATATATTTT. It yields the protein CASSQTGGSGNTIYF.

The CDR3 is CASSPGLTGFTFF. The CDR3 DNA is TGTGCCAGTAGTCCGGGTTTGACAGGCTTTACGTTCTTC. The chain has TRBV19 and TRBJ2-1; TRBD1 might be the D (6 bases). V gave up 5 bases and J gave up 15 bases, with 20 bases separating them. This CDR3 is 13 amino acids long. Germline-derived CDR1 and CDR2 are LNHDA and SQIVND (reference sequence).

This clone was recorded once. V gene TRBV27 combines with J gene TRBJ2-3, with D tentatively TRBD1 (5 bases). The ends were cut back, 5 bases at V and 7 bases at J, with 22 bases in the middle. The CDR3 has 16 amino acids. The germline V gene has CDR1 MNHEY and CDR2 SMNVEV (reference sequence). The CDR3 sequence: CASSTQAPLKRNTQYF. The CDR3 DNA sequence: TGTGCCAGCAGTACACAGGCGCCGCTCAAACGAAATACGCAGTATTTT.

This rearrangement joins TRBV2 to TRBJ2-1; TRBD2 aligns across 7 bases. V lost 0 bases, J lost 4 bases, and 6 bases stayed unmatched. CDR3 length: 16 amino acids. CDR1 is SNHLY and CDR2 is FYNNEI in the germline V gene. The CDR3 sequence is CASSEAPGRGYNEQFF. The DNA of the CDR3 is TGTGCCAGCAGTGAAGCGCCAGGGAGGGGTTACAATGAGCAGTTCTTC.

The CDR3 bases are TGCGCCAGCAGCCAAGCTGGAAACACCATATATTTT. Translation gives CASSQAGNTIYF. The chain employs TRBV4-1 and TRBJ1-3; D is unclear. The length of the CDR3 is 12 residues. V was pared by 1 base and J by 2 bases, with 0 bases between. Germline V gene data show CDR1 as MGHRA and CDR2 as YSYEKL.

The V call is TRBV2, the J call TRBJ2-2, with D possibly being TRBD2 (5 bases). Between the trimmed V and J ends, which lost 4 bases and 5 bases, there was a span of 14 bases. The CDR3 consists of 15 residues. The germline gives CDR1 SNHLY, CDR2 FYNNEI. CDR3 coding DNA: TGTGCCAGCAGTGTCGGACTGTTCACTACCGGGGAGCTGTTTTTT. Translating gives CASSVGLFTTGELFF.

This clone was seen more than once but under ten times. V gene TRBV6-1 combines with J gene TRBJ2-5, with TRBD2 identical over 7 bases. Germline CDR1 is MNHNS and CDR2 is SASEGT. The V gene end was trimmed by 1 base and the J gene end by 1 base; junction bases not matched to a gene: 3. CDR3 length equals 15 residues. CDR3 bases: TGTGCCAGCAGTGAAGGGGGGAGGGCCCAAGAGACCCAGTACTTC. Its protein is CASSEGGRAQETQYF.

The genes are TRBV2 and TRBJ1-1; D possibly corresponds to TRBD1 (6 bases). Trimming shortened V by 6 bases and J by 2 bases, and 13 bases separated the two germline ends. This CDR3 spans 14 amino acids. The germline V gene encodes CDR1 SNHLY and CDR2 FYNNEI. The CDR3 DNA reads TGTGCCAGCAGAGACGACAGGCCAAACACTGAAGCTTTCTTT. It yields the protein CASRDDRPNTEAFF.

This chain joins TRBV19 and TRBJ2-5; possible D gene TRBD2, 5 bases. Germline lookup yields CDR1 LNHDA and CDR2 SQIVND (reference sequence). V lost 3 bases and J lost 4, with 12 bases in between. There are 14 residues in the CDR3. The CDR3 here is CASSIEGRGETQYF. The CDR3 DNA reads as TGTGCCAGTAGTATCGAGGGCCGTGGAGAGACCCAGTACTTC.

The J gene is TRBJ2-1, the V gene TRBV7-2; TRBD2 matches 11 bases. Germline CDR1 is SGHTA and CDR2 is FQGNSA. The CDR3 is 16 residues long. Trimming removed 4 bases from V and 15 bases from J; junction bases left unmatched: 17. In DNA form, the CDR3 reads TGTGCCAGCAGCTCACAACCCCCGGTTTCTAGCGGGAGGCGGTTCTTC. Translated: CASSSQPPVSSGRRFF.